The rows below give T cell receptor beta chains drawn from one sample of a study of shared clonotypes between healthy human individuals. This table comes from immunoSEQ multiplex PCR, and its TCRdb copy is limited to in-frame clones, with some not included. The repertoire holds a few million clones, just over 90% seen once, with 0.39% in the top ten. Sequences were obtained from naive CD4+ T cells from PBMCs. The receptor set was obtained from a man younger than 35 in good health. Some clones in this sample may be carry-over from other donors' samples. Each CDR3 is given with its conserved first and last residue. A D gene is named only where the DNA matches it firmly. Only part of the rows carry a size: once, few, many, or a class if the clone is expanded.

TGCAGCGTTGCACTGAGGCGGGGACGCACCGGGGAGCTGTTTTTT CSVALRRGRTGELFF TRBJ2-2 TRBV29-1 - 15 -
TGTGCCAGCAGCGGTCGCTTGGGTGCTTTCTTT CASSGRLGAFF TRBJ1-1 TRBV7-9 few 11 -
TGTGCCAGCAGCGTAACCCCAGGACAGGGGGCAAGCGAGCAGTACTTC CASSVTPGQGASEQYF TRBJ2-7 TRBV9 - 16 TRBD1
TGTGCCAGCAGGCCGGGGGAATACAATGAGCAGTTCTTC CASRPGEYNEQFF TRBJ2-1 TRBV2 - 13 -
TGTGCCAGTAGTATATTGTCGGCCGGGGAGCTGTTTTTT CASSILSAGELFF TRBJ2-2 TRBV19 - 13 -
TGTGCCTGGAGTGCGGGACGGTTTAATCAGCCCCAGCATTTT CAWSAGRFNQPQHF TRBJ1-5 TRBV30 - 14 -
TGTGCCAGCAGCGTCCGGGACTTCCACTACGAGCAGTACTTC CASSVRDFHYEQYF TRBJ2-7 TRBV9 - 14 -
TGTGCCAGCAGCGTAGCTACTGGGACAGAACTCAATGAGCAGTTCTTC CASSVATGTELNEQFF TRBJ2-1 TRBV9 - 16 TRBD1
TGTGCCAGCAGTTACGGGTGGGATGAAAAACTGTTTTTT CASSYGWDEKLFF TRBJ1-4 TRBV6-6 once 13 -
TGTGCCAGCAGCCCCCCAAGCGGGAAGACGAATGAGCAGTTCTTC CASSPPSGKTNEQFF TRBJ2-1 TRBV7-6 - 15 TRBD2
TGTGCCAGCAGCTTTGGTTCGGCGTCAGATACGCAGTATTTT CASSFGSASDTQYF TRBJ2-3 TRBV7-3 - 14 -
TGCGCCAGCAGCCAACCGGGACAGGGGGCGGATGAGCAGTTCTTC CASSQPGQGADEQFF TRBJ2-1 TRBV4-1 - 15 TRBD1
TGCGCCAGCAGCTCAAACATCGATGGCTATGGCTACACCTTC CASSSNIDGYGYTF TRBJ1-2 TRBV4-1 few 14 -
TGTGCCAGTAAATCCCAAGGCGGAGGGGAGCATCAGCCCCAGCATTTT CASKSQGGGEHQPQHF TRBJ1-5 TRBV19 - 16 -
TGTGCCAGCTCACCAGAGGTGAGGGCCGGGGGCTACACCTTC CASSPEVRAGGYTF TRBJ1-2 TRBV18 - 14 -
TGTGCCTGGAGTCAGGGTACGAGGGAGCAGTACTTC CAWSQGTREQYF TRBJ2-7 TRBV30 - 12 -
TGTGCCAGCACCGCCACAGGGAGCCACGAGCAGTACTTC CASTATGSHEQYF TRBJ2-7 TRBV6-5 - 13 -
TGTGCCAGCAGCCGACTGGGGGAACATACGCAGTATTTT CASSRLGEHTQYF TRBJ2-3 TRBV7-3 - 13 -
TGTGCCAGCACCGGATGGGGGGCTGAAGCTTTCTTT CASTGWGAEAFF TRBJ1-1 TRBV28 - 12 -
TGTGCCAGCAGTTTCTTTTCGGTAGCGGTTAACTACGAGCAGTACTTC CASSFFSVAVNYEQYF TRBJ2-7 TRBV28 - 16 -
TGTGCCAGCATGGTGGACAGATCCTACGAGCAGTACTTC CASMVDRSYEQYF TRBJ2-7 TRBV2 - 13 -
TGTGCCTGGAGTGGGGGACGGCGGGGCACTGAAGCTTTCTTT CAWSGGRRGTEAFF TRBJ1-1 TRBV30 - 14 -
TGCGCCAGCAGCCGGACAGGCTCCTACGAGCAGTACTTC CASSRTGSYEQYF TRBJ2-7 TRBV5-1 - 13 TRBD1
TGCGCCAGCAGCCAAGCTCAGGGTGCCCATGGCTACACCTTC CASSQAQGAHGYTF TRBJ1-2 TRBV4-1 - 14 -
TGTGCCAGCAGTGAAGCATCTCGCCTTACTGGAAACACCATATATTTT CASSEASRLTGNTIYF TRBJ1-3 TRBV6-1 - 16 -
TGTGCCAGCAGCGTAGCGCAGGGGCCCGTTTACAATGAGCAGTTCTTC CASSVAQGPVYNEQFF TRBJ2-1 TRBV9 - 16 -
TGTGCCAGCAGCTACCGACCGGGACAGGGTTCAGATACGCAGTATTTT CASSYRPGQGSDTQYF TRBJ2-3 TRBV5-6 - 16 TRBD1
TGTGCCAGCGCGGAATATGAGCAGTTCTTC CASAEYEQFF TRBJ2-1 TRBV7-9 - 10 -
TGTGCCAGCAGCTGGACTTTCCGGGGGACCGGGGAGCTGTTTTTT CASSWTFRGTGELFF TRBJ2-2 TRBV5-6 - 15 -
TGTGCCAGCAGCTTACTGGAGTCTAGCACAGATACGCAGTATTTT CASSLLESSTDTQYF TRBJ2-3 TRBV7-2 - 15 -
TGTGCCAGCAGCTTGCGCTGGGGGACAGGGAACACTGAAGCTTTCTTT CASSLRWGTGNTEAFF TRBJ1-1 TRBV5-4 few 16 TRBD1
TGTGCCACCAAGGGGGGATGGTCCGTGAGTGAGGAGACCCAGTACTTC CATKGGWSVSEETQYF TRBJ2-5 TRBV25-1 - 16 -
TGTGCCAGCAGCTTAACCCCATACAATGAGCAGTTCTTC CASSLTPYNEQFF TRBJ2-1 TRBV7-2 - 13 -
TGTGCCAGCAGTGAAGCGCCAGGACACACCTATGGCTACACCTTC CASSEAPGHTYGYTF TRBJ1-2 TRBV2 - 15 -
TGTGCCAGCAGCTTGGGGGGGCGGCCCTATGGCTACACCTTC CASSLGGRPYGYTF TRBJ1-2 TRBV5-8 - 14 -
TGTGCCAGCCGAGACTCTCGCGGGGCCTACAATGAGCAGTTCTTC CASRDSRGAYNEQFF TRBJ2-1 TRBV28 once 15 -